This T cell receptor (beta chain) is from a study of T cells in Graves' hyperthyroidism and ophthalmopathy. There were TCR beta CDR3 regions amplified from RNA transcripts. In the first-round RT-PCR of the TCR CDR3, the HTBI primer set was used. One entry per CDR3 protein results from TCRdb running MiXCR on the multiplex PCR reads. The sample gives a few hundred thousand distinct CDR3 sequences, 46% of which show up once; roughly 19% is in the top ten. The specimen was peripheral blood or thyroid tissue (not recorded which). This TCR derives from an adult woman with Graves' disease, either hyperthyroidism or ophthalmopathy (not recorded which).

The CDR3: CSTLRGPYNTGEQETQYF. The CDR3 DNA reads as TGCAGTACCCTTCGGGGGCCTTATAACACCGGGGAGCAAGAGACCCAGTACTTC. The J gene is TRBJ2-5, the V gene TRBV20-1; TRBD1 or TRBD2 may be the D gene (6 bases each). The CDR3 is made up of 18 amino acids. The V and J ends lost 8 bases and 2 bases respectively, with 30 bases between them. Per the germline V gene, CDR1 is DFQATT and CDR2 is SNEGSKA (reference sequence).